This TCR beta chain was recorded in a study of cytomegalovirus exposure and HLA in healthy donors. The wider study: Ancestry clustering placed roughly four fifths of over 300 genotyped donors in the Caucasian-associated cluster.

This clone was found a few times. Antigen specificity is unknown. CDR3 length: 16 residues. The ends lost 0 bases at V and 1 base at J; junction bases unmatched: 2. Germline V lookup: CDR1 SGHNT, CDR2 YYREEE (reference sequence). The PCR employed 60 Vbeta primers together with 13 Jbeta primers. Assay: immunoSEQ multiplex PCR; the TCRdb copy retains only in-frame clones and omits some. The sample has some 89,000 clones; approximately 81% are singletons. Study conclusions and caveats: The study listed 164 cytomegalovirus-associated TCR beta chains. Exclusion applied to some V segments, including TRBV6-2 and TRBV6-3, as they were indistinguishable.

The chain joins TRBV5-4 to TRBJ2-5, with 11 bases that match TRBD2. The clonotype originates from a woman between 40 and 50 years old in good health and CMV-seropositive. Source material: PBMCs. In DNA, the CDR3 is TGTGCCAGCAGCTTGGGGACTAGCGGGCTCCAAGAGACCCAGTACTTC. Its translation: CASSLGTSGLQETQYF.